A single sample gave rise to the 3 T cell receptor beta chains below, sequenced in a study of blood T cell repertoires in COVID-19. This table comes from immunoSEQ multiplex PCR, and its TCRdb copy is limited to in-frame clones, with some not included. The sample includes under 250,000 clones, about 83% seen only once; the top ten take approximately 8%. Sequencing was done on a sample of peripheral blood. These receptors all come from a woman aged 45-60 years with active or convalescent COVID-19.

The chain carries TRBV7-2 and TRBJ1-1, with D uncertain. The germline CDR1 and CDR2 sequences are SGHTA and FQGNSA. The CDR3 totals 14 residues. The ends were cut back, 3 bases at V and 0 bases at J, with 8 bases in the middle. The CDR3 DNA reads as TGTGCCAGCAGCTTTTCCGCAGTGAACACTGAAGCTTTCTTT. Its protein is CASSFSAVNTEAFF.

This clone was detected only once. The chain couples TRBV10-3 to TRBJ1-5; TRBD1 is a possible D gene (5 bases). The CDR3 extends over 12 amino acids. Germline V gene sequence: CDR1 ENHRY, CDR2 SYGVKD. Trimming stripped 6 bases from V and 7 bases from J, with 10 bases between. The CDR3 DNA sequence: TGTGCCATCAGCGGGGGTGCACAGCCCCAGCATTTT. Amino acids: CAISGGAQPQHF.

The rearrangement links TRBV19 to TRBJ2-1; D gene uncertain. V lost 0 bases and J lost 4, with 7 bases in between. Germline lookup yields CDR1 LNHDA and CDR2 SQIVND (reference sequence). CDR3 length: 14 residues. CDR3 in amino acids: CASSIDPTYNEQFF. Written as DNA, the CDR3 is TGTGCCAGTAGTATAGACCCGACTTACAATGAGCAGTTCTTC.